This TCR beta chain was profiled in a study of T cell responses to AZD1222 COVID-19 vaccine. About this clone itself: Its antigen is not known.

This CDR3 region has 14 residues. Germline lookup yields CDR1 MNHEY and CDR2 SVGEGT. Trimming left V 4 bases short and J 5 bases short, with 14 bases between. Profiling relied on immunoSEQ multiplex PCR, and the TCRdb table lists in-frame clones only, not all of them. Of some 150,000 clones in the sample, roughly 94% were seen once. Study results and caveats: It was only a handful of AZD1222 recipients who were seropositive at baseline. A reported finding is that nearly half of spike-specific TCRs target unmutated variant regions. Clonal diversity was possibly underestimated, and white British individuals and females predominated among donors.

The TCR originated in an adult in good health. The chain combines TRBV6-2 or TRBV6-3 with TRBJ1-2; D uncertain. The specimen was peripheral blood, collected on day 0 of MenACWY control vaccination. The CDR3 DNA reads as TGTGCCAGCAGTTTCTCCAGAGAACAGTATGGCTACACCTTC. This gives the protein CASSFSREQYGYTF.